This TCR beta chain was identified during a study of cytomegalovirus exposure and HLA in healthy donors. The primer mix had 60 Vbeta and 13 Jbeta primers. Here immunoSEQ multiplex PCR was the method, and the copy in TCRdb shows in-frame clones only, minus some. The table includes over 95,000 clones, about 70% detected once. The germline V gene has CDR1 MNHNS and CDR2 SASEGT. The CDR3 is 14 amino acids. V lost 7 bases, J lost 9 bases, and 9 bases stayed unmatched. In this sample, this clone turned up a few times. The sequence was collected from a woman in her thirties or forties in good health and CMV-seropositive. The chain links TRBV6-1 to TRBJ2-1; 10 bases map to TRBD2. Material: PBMCs. CDR3 residues: CASKVQRGGSEQFF. The CDR3 DNA sequence: TGTGCCAGCAAGGTCCAGCGGGGGGGGAGTGAGCAGTTCTTC.